These T cell receptor beta chains were read from a single sample in a study of technical replicates of blood from several donors. Using immunoSEQ multiplex PCR, the repertoire was profiled, and TCRdb retains in-frame clones only, with some absent. The repertoire consists of some 80,000 clones, with 95% to 98% occurring once and the leading ten covering approximately 0.3%. Specimen: T cells isolated from PBMCs. The receptors shown here come from a human donor in good health. Each CDR3 is given with its conserved first and last residue. Fields, in order: J gene, V gene, D gene, clone size, CDR3 length, CDR3 protein, CDR3 DNA. A D gene is named only where the DNA matches it firmly. Only part of the rows carry a size: once, few, many, or a class if the clone is expanded.

>TRBJ2-2|TRBV6-5|NA|NA|14
CASSYNAVARELFF
TGTGCCAGCAGTTACAATGCGGTAGCGCGGGAGCTGTTTTTT
>TRBJ2-1|TRBV19|TRBD2|NA|15
CASKSGGVYNNEQFF
TGTGCCAGTAAGTCGGGGGGAGTATATAACAATGAGCAGTTCTTC
>TRBJ1-2|TRBV10-3|NA|once|12
CAISEGEGFYTF
TGTGCCATCAGTGAGGGGGAGGGATTCTACACCTTC
>TRBJ2-3|TRBV7-2|NA|NA|14
CASSLGRITDTQYF
TGTGCCAGCAGCTTAGGCAGAATCACAGATACGCAGTATTTT
>TRBJ1-1|TRBV30|NA|NA|14
CAWSVPLFRGEAFF
TGTGCCTGGAGTGTACCACTGTTTCGGGGTGAAGCTTTCTTT
>TRBJ2-1|TRBV9|TRBD2|NA|14
CASGREDSYNEQFF
TGTGCCAGTGGGAGGGAGGACTCCTACAATGAGCAGTTCTTC
>TRBJ1-5|TRBV28|TRBD1|NA|14
CASSGDRLDQPQHF
TGTGCCAGCAGTGGGGACAGGCTCGATCAGCCCCAGCATTTT
>TRBJ1-1|TRBV9|NA|NA|15
CASSVDNRQNTEAFF
TGTGCCAGCAGCGTAGATAACAGGCAGAACACTGAAGCTTTCTTT
>TRBJ1-1|TRBV30|TRBD1|NA|14
CAWSPGTGEAEAFF
TGTGCCTGGAGCCCCGGGACAGGGGAAGCTGAAGCTTTCTTT
>TRBJ2-7|TRBV18|NA|once|13
CASSPPDTYEQYF
TGTGCCAGCTCACCACCGGACACCTACGAGCAGTACTTC
>TRBJ2-7|TRBV4-2|NA|NA|18
CASSQDIDALTFSYEQYF
TGTGCCAGCAGCCAAGATATCGACGCACTGACTTTCTCCTACGAGCAGTACTTC
>TRBJ2-7|TRBV7-9|TRBD1|once|13
CASSGTVPYEQYF
TGTGCCAGCAGCGGGACAGTACCCTACGAGCAGTACTTC
>TRBJ1-1|TRBV6-5|NA|NA|12
CASSRMDSEAFF
TGTGCCAGCAGTAGAATGGACAGTGAAGCTTTCTTT
>TRBJ1-5|TRBV5-1|TRBD1|NA|15
CASSLTTGDAQPQHF
TGCGCCAGCAGCTTGACTACAGGGGACGCTCAGCCCCAGCATTTT
>TRBJ1-5|TRBV10-3|NA|NA|17
CAISELMVGGGNQPQHF
TGTGCCATCAGTGAGCTTATGGTGGGGGGGGGCAATCAGCCCCAGCATTTT
>TRBJ1-1|TRBV6-6|NA|NA|14
CASSYSGSGTEAFF
TGTGCCAGCAGTTACAGTGGTTCGGGCACTGAAGCTTTCTTT
>TRBJ1-1|TRBV28|NA|once|10
CASLRTIAFF
TGTGCCAGCCTCAGAACGATAGCTTTCTTT
>TRBJ1-4|TRBV9|TRBD1|NA|15
CASSVSTGVVEKLFF
TGTGCCAGCAGCGTATCTACAGGGGTGGTAGAAAAACTGTTTTTT
>TRBJ2-3|TRBV6-1|TRBD2|NA|16
CASSELLAGGEDTQYF
TGTGCCAGCAGTGAACTACTAGCGGGAGGCGAAGATACGCAGTATTTT
>TRBJ1-2|TRBV28|NA|NA|15
CASSKTTGYFYGYTF
TGTGCCAGCAGTAAAACGACAGGTTATTTCTATGGCTACACCTTC
>TRBJ1-2|TRBV4-1|NA|few|14
CASSRETGTYGYTF
TGCGCCAGCAGCCGAGAAACAGGGACCTATGGCTACACCTTC
>TRBJ2-1|TRBV5-4|NA|NA|11
CASSFNYEQFF
TGTGCCAGCAGCTTTAACTATGAGCAGTTCTTC
>TRBJ2-3|TRBV7-6|TRBD2|NA|15
CASSIPGLALDTQYF
TGTGCCAGCAGCATACCGGGACTAGCATTAGATACGCAGTATTTT
>TRBJ1-5|TRBV6-6|NA|NA|14
CASSTTASNQPQHF
TGTGCCAGCAGTACGACAGCTTCTAATCAGCCCCAGCATTTT
>TRBJ1-1|TRBV5-8|NA|NA|15
CASSLGDPRNTEAFF
TGTGCCAGCAGCTTAGGAGATCCTAGGAACACTGAAGCTTTCTTT